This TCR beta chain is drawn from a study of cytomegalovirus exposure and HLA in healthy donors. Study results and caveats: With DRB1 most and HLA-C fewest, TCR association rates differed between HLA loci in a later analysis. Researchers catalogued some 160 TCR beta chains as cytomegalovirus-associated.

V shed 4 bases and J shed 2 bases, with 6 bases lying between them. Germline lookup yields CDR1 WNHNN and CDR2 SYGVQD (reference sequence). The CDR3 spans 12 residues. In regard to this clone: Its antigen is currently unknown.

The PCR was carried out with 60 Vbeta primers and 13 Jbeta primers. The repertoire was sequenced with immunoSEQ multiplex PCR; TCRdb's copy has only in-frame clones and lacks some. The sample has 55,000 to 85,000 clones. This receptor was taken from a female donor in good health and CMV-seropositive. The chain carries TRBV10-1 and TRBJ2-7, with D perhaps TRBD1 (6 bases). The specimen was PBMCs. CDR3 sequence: CASSGTAYEQYF. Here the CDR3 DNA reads TGCGCCAGCAGTGGGACAGCCTACGAGCAGTACTTC.